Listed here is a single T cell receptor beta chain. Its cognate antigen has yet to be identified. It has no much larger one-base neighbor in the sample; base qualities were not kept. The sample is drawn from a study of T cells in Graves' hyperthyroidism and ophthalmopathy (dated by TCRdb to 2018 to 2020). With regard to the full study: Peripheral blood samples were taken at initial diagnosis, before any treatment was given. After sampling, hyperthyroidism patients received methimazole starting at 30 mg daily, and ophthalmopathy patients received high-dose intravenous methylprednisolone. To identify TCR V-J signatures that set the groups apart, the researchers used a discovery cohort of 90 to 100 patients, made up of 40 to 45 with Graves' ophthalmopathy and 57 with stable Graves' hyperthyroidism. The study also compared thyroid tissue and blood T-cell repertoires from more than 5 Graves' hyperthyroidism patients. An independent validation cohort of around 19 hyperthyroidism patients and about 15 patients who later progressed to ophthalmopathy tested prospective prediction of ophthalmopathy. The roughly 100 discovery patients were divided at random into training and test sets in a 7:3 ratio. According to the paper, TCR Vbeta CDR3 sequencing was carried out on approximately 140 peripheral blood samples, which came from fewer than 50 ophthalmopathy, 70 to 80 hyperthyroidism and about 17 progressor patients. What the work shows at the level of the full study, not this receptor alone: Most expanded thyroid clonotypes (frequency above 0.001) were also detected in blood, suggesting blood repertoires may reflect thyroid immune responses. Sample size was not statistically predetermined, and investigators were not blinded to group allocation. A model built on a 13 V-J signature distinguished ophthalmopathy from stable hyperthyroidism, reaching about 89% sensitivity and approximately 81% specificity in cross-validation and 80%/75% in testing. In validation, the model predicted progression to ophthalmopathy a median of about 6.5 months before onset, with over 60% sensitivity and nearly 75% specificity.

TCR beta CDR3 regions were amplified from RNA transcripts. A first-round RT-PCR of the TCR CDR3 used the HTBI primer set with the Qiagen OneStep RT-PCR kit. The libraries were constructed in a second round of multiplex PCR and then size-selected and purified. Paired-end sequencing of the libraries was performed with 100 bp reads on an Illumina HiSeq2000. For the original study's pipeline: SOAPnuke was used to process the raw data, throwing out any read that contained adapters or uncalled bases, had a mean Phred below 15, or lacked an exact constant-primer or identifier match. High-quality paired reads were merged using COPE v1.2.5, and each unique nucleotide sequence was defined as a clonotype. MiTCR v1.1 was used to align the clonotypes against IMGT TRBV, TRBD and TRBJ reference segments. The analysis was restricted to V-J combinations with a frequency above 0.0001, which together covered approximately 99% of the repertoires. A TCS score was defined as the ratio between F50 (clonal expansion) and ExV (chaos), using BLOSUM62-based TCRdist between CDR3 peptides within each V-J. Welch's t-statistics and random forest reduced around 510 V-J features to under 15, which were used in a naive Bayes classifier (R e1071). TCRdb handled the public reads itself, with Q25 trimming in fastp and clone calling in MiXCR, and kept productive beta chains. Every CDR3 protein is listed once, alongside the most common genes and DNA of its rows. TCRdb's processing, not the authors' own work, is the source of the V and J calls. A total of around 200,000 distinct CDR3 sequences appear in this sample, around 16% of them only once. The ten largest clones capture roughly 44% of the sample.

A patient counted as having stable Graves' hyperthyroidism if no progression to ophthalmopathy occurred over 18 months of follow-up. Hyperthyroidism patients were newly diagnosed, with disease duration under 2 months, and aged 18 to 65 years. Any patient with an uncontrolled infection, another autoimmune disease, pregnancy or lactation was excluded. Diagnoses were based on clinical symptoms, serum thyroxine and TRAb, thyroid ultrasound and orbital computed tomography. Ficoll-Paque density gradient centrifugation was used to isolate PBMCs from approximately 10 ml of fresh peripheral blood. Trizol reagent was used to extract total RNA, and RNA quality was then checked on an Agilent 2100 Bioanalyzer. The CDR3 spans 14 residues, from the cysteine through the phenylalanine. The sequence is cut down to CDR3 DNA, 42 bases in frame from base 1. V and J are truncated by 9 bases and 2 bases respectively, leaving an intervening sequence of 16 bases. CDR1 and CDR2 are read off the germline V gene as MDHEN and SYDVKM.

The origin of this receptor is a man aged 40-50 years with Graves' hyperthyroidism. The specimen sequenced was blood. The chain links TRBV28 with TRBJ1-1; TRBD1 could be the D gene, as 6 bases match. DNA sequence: TGTGCCAGTCTGAGCGACAGGCGAAACACTGAAGCTTTCTTT. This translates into CASLSDRRNTEAFF.